This TCR beta chain is drawn from a study of blood T cells in healthy people across ages. Alongside a J-beta primer mix, a sample-barcoded 5' primer served in a second PCR lasting roughly 6 to 11 cycles. From the 5' RACE reads, TCRdb called clonotypes with MiXCR, one entry per CDR3 protein. The sample holds approximately 810,000 distinct CDR3 sequences, 29% seen once. This clonotype was found many times. The specimen sequenced was blood. The sequence came from a woman of 80 years or more in good health.

The CDR3 is CASSLGTGEGDGYTF. DNA for the CDR3: TGTGCCAGCAGCCTCGGGACAGGGGAGGGAGATGGCTACACCTTC. The rearrangement links TRBV5-5 to TRBJ1-2; 10 positions match TRBD1. The CDR3 is 15 residues long. Germline V gene lookup returns CDR1 SGHKS and CDR2 YYEKEE (reference sequence). The V and J ends lost 4 bases and 6 bases, in that order; junction bases with no gene match: 9. The full variable domain, with the rest looked up from reference TRBV5-5 and TRBJ1-2, is DAGVTQSPTHLIKTRGQQVTLRCSPISGHKSVSWYQQVLGQGPQFIFQYYEKEERGRGNFPDRFSARQFPNYSSELNVNALLLGDSALYLCASSLGTGEGDGYTFGSGTRLTVV.